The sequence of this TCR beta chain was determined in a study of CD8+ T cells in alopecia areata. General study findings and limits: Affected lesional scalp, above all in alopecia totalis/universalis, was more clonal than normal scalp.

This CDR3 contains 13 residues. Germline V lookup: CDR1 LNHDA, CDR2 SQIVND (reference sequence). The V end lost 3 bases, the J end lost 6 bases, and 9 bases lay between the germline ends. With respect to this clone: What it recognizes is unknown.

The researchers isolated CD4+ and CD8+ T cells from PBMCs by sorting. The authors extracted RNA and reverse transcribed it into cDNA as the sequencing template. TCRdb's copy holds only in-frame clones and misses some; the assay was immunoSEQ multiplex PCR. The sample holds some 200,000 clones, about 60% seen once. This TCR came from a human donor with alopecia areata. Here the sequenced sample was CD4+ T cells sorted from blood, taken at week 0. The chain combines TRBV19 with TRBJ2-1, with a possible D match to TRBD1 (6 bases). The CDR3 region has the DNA TGTGCCAGTAGTATGGGGGCGGGCAATGAGCAGTTCTTC. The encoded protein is CASSMGAGNEQFF.